The text below deals with one TCR beta chain. What it recognizes is unknown. This sample stems from a study of cytomegalovirus exposure and HLA in healthy donors. Regarding the study as a whole: Diagnosis of cytomegalovirus status made by the classifier reportedly showed high specificity and sensitivity. Altogether, 150 to 200 TCR beta chains were recorded as cytomegalovirus-associated. DRB1 showed the most TCR associations and HLA-C the fewest in a later analysis, as rates varied by HLA locus.

Vbeta (60) and Jbeta (13) primers were used in the PCR. In the original processing: As a later analysis found, there were around 86 million unique TCR beta chains, of which roughly 11 million were shared. The protocol was immunoSEQ multiplex PCR, while the TCRdb copy is restricted to in-frame clones and leaves out a portion. D and trimming come from the DNA, and the V and J calls and clone size come from that table. The table has roughly 100,000 clones, around 75% seen once; the top ten hold around 2.1%. The CDR3 totals 15 residues. The J segment lost 2 bases and the V segment lost 11 bases, leaving 13 bases of the junction unmatched.

Specimen: PBMCs. This sequence was found in a man aged 25 to 40 in good health and CMV-seronegative. The rearrangement uses TRBV6-7 and TRBJ2-3; 7 positions match TRBD2. TRBV6-7 is assigned to the ORF class and has an uncertain function. DNA of the CDR3: TGTGCCGGGACGACTAGCCAACCCTCCACAGATACGCAGTATTTT. Translation gives CAGTTSQPSTDTQYF.